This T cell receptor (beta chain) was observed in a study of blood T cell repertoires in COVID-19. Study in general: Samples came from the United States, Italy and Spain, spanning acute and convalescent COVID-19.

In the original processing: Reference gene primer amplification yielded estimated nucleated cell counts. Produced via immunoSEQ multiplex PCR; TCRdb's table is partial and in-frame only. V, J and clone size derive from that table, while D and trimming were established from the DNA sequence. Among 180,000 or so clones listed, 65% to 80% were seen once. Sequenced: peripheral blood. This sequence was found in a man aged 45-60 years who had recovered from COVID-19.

The CDR3 loop is CASSEDLWQGLNYGYTF. Written as DNA, the CDR3 is TGTGCCAGCAGTGAAGATCTGTGGCAGGGATTAAACTATGGCTACACCTTC. V is TRBV6-1 and J is TRBJ1-2, with TRBD1 as a possible D gene (5 bases). Looked up from germline, CDR1 is MNHNS and CDR2 is SASEGT. Trimming pared 1 base from V and 2 bases from J, leaving 17 bases between. The CDR3 contains 17 residues.